This is a list of T cell receptor beta chains from one sample in a study of metastatic and nonmetastatic thyroid tumors. TCRdb re-clonotyped the PCR reads via MiXCR. The table records tens of thousands of clones, 14% of them present only once. The sequenced sample consisted of blood. Every receptor here comes from a male donor with papillary thyroid cancer or a benign thyroid nodule (not recorded which). Some clones in this sample may be carry-over from other donors' samples. Both conserved end residues are part of each CDR3. Fields, in order: clone size, J gene, D gene, V gene, CDR3 protein, CDR3 DNA. D genes are given only for firm matches. Size is omitted from some rows. Given values are once, few, many or a class for expanded clones.

clone_size: .; j_call: TRBJ2-6; d_call: TRBD2; v_call: TRBV28; cdr3_aa: CASSLSGRPSWANFLTF; cdr3_nt: TGTGCCAGCAGTTTATCCGGGAGGCCCTCTTGGGCCAACTTCCTGACTTTC
clone_size: many; j_call: TRBJ1-1; d_call: TRBD1; v_call: TRBV29-1; cdr3_aa: CSVAGTGYTEAFF; cdr3_nt: TGCAGCGTTGCCGGGACAGGGTACACTGAAGCTTTCTTT
clone_size: many; j_call: TRBJ2-3; d_call: .; v_call: TRBV9; cdr3_aa: CASSRGATDTQYF; cdr3_nt: TGTGCCAGCAGCCGAGGCGCCACAGATACGCAGTATTTT
clone_size: few; j_call: TRBJ1-1; d_call: .; v_call: TRBV29-1; cdr3_aa: CSEMGTANTEAFF; cdr3_nt: TGCAGCGAGATGGGGACGGCGAACACTGAAGCTTTCTTT
clone_size: .; j_call: TRBJ1-1; d_call: TRBD1; v_call: TRBV3-1; cdr3_aa: CASSLGQGQAFF; cdr3_nt: TGTGCCAGCAGCCTCGGACAGGGTCAAGCTTTCTTT
clone_size: many; j_call: TRBJ2-7; d_call: TRBD2; v_call: TRBV20-1; cdr3_aa: CSASVPGTSGSYEQYF; cdr3_nt: TGCAGTGCTAGCGTCCCCGGGACTAGCGGTTCCTACGAGCAGTACTTC
clone_size: many; j_call: TRBJ2-7; d_call: TRBD2; v_call: TRBV4-1; cdr3_aa: CASSQDGPWTSGAYEQYF; cdr3_nt: TGCGCCAGCAGCCAAGACGGCCCATGGACTAGCGGTGCCTACGAGCAGTACTTC
clone_size: .; j_call: TRBJ2-1; d_call: .; v_call: TRBV20-1; cdr3_aa: CSAIDQGGVSYNEQFF; cdr3_nt: TGCAGTGCTATAGATCAGGGCGGGGTCTCCTACAATGAGCAGTTCTTC
clone_size: many; j_call: TRBJ2-3; d_call: .; v_call: TRBV6-4; cdr3_aa: CASSEGESDTQYF; cdr3_nt: TGTGCCAGCAGTGAGGGGGAATCAGATACGCAGTATTTT
clone_size: many; j_call: TRBJ2-1; d_call: TRBD1; v_call: TRBV13; cdr3_aa: CASSLGGQGGNEQFF; cdr3_nt: TGTGCCAGCAGCTTAGGGGGACAGGGGGGGAATGAGCAGTTCTTC
clone_size: many; j_call: TRBJ2-1; d_call: .; v_call: TRBV6-4; cdr3_aa: CASSGVGRGINEQFF; cdr3_nt: TGTGCCAGCAGTGGAGTAGGGCGGGGAATAAATGAGCAGTTCTTC
clone_size: few; j_call: TRBJ2-2; d_call: .; v_call: TRBV28; cdr3_aa: CASRHERQDLVTVELFF; cdr3_nt: TGTGCCAGCAGACACGAACGACAGGATTTGGTTACGGTAGAGCTGTTTTTT
clone_size: many; j_call: TRBJ2-1; d_call: .; v_call: TRBV29-1; cdr3_aa: CSVEGWGDEQFF; cdr3_nt: TGCAGCGTTGAGGGTTGGGGCGATGAGCAGTTCTTC
clone_size: .; j_call: TRBJ1-2; d_call: .; v_call: TRBV6-1; cdr3_aa: CASSERGYTF; cdr3_nt: TGTGCCAGCAGTGAGAGGGGCTACACCTTC
clone_size: many; j_call: TRBJ2-1; d_call: TRBD2; v_call: TRBV20-1; cdr3_aa: CSASTSGKRYEQFF; cdr3_nt: TGCAGTGCTAGCACTAGCGGGAAACGGTATGAGCAGTTCTTC
clone_size: .; j_call: TRBJ1-1; d_call: .; v_call: TRBV19; cdr3_aa: CASSIGAGLPEAFF; cdr3_nt: TGTGCCAGTAGTATAGGGGCAGGGTTGCCTGAAGCTTTCTTT
clone_size: .; j_call: TRBJ2-6; d_call: TRBD2; v_call: TRBV20-1; cdr3_aa: CSARDFGGRVAGANVLTF; cdr3_nt: TGCAGTGCTAGAGATTTCGGGGGGAGGGTAGCGGGTGCCAACGTCCTGACTTTC
clone_size: many; j_call: TRBJ2-1; d_call: TRBD2; v_call: TRBV9; cdr3_aa: CAGKVRRESSYNEQFF; cdr3_nt: TGTGCCGGAAAGGTTAGGCGGGAGAGCTCCTACAATGAGCAGTTCTTC
clone_size: many; j_call: TRBJ1-2; d_call: .; v_call: TRBV29-1; cdr3_aa: CSVGDGNYGYTF; cdr3_nt: TGCAGCGTTGGGGACGGAAACTATGGCTACACCTTC
clone_size: .; j_call: TRBJ2-1; d_call: TRBD2; v_call: TRBV19; cdr3_aa: CASSTGLAGVGIEQFF; cdr3_nt: TGTGCCAGTAGTACGGGACTAGCGGGAGTAGGAATTGAGCAGTTCTTC
clone_size: many; j_call: TRBJ2-5; d_call: TRBD2; v_call: TRBV6-6; cdr3_aa: CASSYSSGRKETQYF; cdr3_nt: TGTGCCAGCAGTTACTCTAGCGGGAGGAAAGAGACCCAGTACTTC
clone_size: many; j_call: TRBJ2-2; d_call: .; v_call: TRBV6-1; cdr3_aa: CASTRDISTGELFF; cdr3_nt: TGTGCCAGCACCCGGGACATCTCGACCGGGGAGCTGTTTTTT
clone_size: .; j_call: TRBJ2-1; d_call: TRBD2; v_call: TRBV5-1; cdr3_aa: CASSLDSGGPNEQFF; cdr3_nt: TGCGCCAGCAGCTTGGATAGCGGGGGACCCAATGAGCAGTTCTTC
clone_size: many; j_call: TRBJ2-5; d_call: TRBD2; v_call: TRBV27; cdr3_aa: CASSFGLAGDQETQYF; cdr3_nt: TGTGCCAGCAGTTTTGGACTAGCGGGGGACCAAGAGACCCAGTACTTC
clone_size: many; j_call: TRBJ2-7; d_call: TRBD1; v_call: TRBV13; cdr3_aa: CASSWDREPEQYF; cdr3_nt: TGTGCCAGCAGCTGGGACAGGGAGCCCGAGCAGTACTTC
clone_size: many; j_call: TRBJ2-1; d_call: .; v_call: TRBV19; cdr3_aa: CASSPRLVYNEQFF; cdr3_nt: TGTGCCAGTAGTCCTAGACTAGTATACAATGAGCAGTTCTTC
clone_size: many; j_call: TRBJ1-5; d_call: .; v_call: TRBV5-8; cdr3_aa: CASSLEGGRVNQPQHF; cdr3_nt: TGTGCCAGCAGCTTGGAGGGAGGCCGTGTCAATCAGCCCCAGCATTTT
clone_size: many; j_call: TRBJ2-1; d_call: TRBD2; v_call: TRBV10-3; cdr3_aa: CAISGTSGDSYNEQFF; cdr3_nt: TGTGCCATCAGTGGGACTAGCGGGGACTCCTACAATGAGCAGTTCTTC
clone_size: many; j_call: TRBJ1-3; d_call: TRBD1; v_call: TRBV12-3/TRBV12-4; cdr3_aa: CASSFDRVAGNTIYF; cdr3_nt: TGTGCCAGCAGTTTCGACAGGGTGGCTGGAAACACCATATATTTT
clone_size: many; j_call: TRBJ1-5; d_call: .; v_call: TRBV20-1; cdr3_aa: CSARVRGGGNQPQHF; cdr3_nt: TGCAGTGCTAGAGTAAGAGGGGGAGGTAATCAGCCCCAGCATTTT
clone_size: many; j_call: TRBJ2-5; d_call: TRBD1; v_call: TRBV24-1; cdr3_aa: CATSDFRRQGGETQYF; cdr3_nt: TGTGCCACCAGTGATTTCCGACGACAGGGTGGAGAGACCCAGTACTTC
clone_size: many; j_call: TRBJ2-2; d_call: TRBD2; v_call: TRBV7-8; cdr3_aa: CASSLKPSGRTGELFF; cdr3_nt: TGTGCCAGCAGCTTAAAACCTAGCGGGAGGACCGGGGAGCTGTTTTTT
clone_size: many; j_call: TRBJ2-2; d_call: .; v_call: TRBV7-3; cdr3_aa: CASRANTGELFF; cdr3_nt: TGTGCCAGCAGGGCGAACACCGGGGAGCTGTTTTTT
clone_size: many; j_call: TRBJ2-1; d_call: TRBD1; v_call: TRBV6-1; cdr3_aa: CASSYGGTGYYEQFF; cdr3_nt: TGTGCCAGCAGTTATGGAGGGACAGGGTACTATGAGCAGTTCTTC
clone_size: many; j_call: TRBJ2-1; d_call: TRBD2; v_call: TRBV19; cdr3_aa: CASSITVGRERGDEQFF; cdr3_nt: TGTGCCAGTAGTATAACAGTCGGGCGGGAGCGCGGCGATGAGCAGTTCTTC
clone_size: .; j_call: TRBJ1-1; d_call: .; v_call: TRBV29-1; cdr3_aa: CSANMYGTEAFF; cdr3_nt: TGCAGCGCCAACATGTACGGCACTGAAGCTTTCTTT
clone_size: few; j_call: TRBJ1-4; d_call: .; v_call: TRBV6-6; cdr3_aa: CASSYYGESEKMFF; cdr3_nt: TGTGCCAGCAGTTACTACGGGGAGAGTGAAAAAATGTTTTTT
clone_size: many; j_call: TRBJ2-7; d_call: .; v_call: TRBV24-1; cdr3_aa: CATSDSSLQYEQYF; cdr3_nt: TGTGCCACCAGTGATTCGTCCCTTCAGTACGAGCAGTACTTC
clone_size: once; j_call: TRBJ2-1; d_call: .; v_call: TRBV12-3/TRBV12-4; cdr3_aa: CASSLAGLERNRVSYNEQFF; cdr3_nt: TGTGCCAGCAGTTTAGCGGGTTTGGAGAGGAACAGGGTTTCCTACAATGAGCAGTTCTTC
clone_size: many; j_call: TRBJ1-5; d_call: .; v_call: TRBV5-6; cdr3_aa: CASSLSGQPQHF; cdr3_nt: TGTGCCAGCAGCTTGTCTGGACAGCCCCAGCATTTT
clone_size: many; j_call: TRBJ2-3; d_call: TRBD2; v_call: TRBV7-7; cdr3_aa: CASSLGASGFTDTQYF; cdr3_nt: TGTGCCAGCAGCTTAGGGGCTAGCGGGTTTACAGATACGCAGTATTTT